Listed here are 14 T cell receptor beta chains from one sample, sequenced in a study of breast tumors, draining lymph nodes, adjacent tissues. TCRdb processed the multiplex PCR reads anew with MiXCR; each CDR3 protein has one entry. The sample consists of about 180,000 distinct CDR3 sequences, approximately 30% of them appearing once. Breast cancer patients provided tissue from their axillary draining lymph nodes. Source material: axillary lymph node tissue. The receptors originated from a female donor with breast cancer. Some clones in this sample may be carry-over from other donors' samples.

This chain uses TRBV9 with TRBJ2-7; 10 nucleotides match TRBD2. The ends lost 3 bases at V and 4 bases at J; junction bases unmatched: 7. CDR3 length: 15 amino acids. The germline CDR1 and CDR2 sequences are SGDLS and YYNGEE. The CDR3 protein is CASSAGSSGGYEQYF. Written as DNA, the CDR3 is TGTGCCAGCAGCGCTGGGTCTAGCGGGGGTTACGAGCAGTACTTC.

In this sample, this clonotype turned up many times. This may come from a read error, since a much larger clone is one base off. The chain carries TRBV7-9 and TRBJ2-2; D may be TRBD1 or TRBD2 (5 bases each). Trimming left V 10 bases short and J 6 bases short, with 12 bases between. Germline CDR1 SEHNR, CDR2 FQNEAQ (reference sequence). The CDR3 consists of 12 residues. The CDR3 protein is CANRRTSGELFF. CDR3 nucleotides: TGTGCCAACAGGAGGACGTCCGGGGAGCTGTTTTTT.

This clonotype was seen ten or more times. This sequence joins TRBV12-3 or TRBV12-4 and TRBJ2-3; perhaps TRBD2 as D (6 bases). V was cut by 2 bases and J by 3 bases, with 12 bases left in between. There are 15 residues in the CDR3. Here the CDR3 reads CASSLIGGGTDTQYF. DNA of the CDR3: TGTGCCAGCAGTTTAATCGGGGGTGGGACAGATACGCAGTATTTT.

Comment on this clonotype: A single base separates this from a much larger clone, so it may be a read error. J is TRBJ1-2 and V is TRBV10-3; 9 bases map to TRBD1. Germline V gene lookup returns CDR1 ENHRY and CDR2 SYGVKD. Trimming cost V 3 bases and J 4 bases; bases outside gene matches: 3. This CDR3 is built from 14 residues. CDR3 in amino acids: CAISEQGAGYGYTF. The CDR3 coding sequence is TGTGCCATCAGTGAACAGGGGGCGGGCTATGGCTACACCTTC.

V usage is TRBV20-1 and J usage is TRBJ1-1, with 9 bases aligning to TRBD1. The germline V gene encodes CDR1 DFQATT and CDR2 SNEGSKA (reference sequence). The ends lost 4 bases at V and 5 bases at J; junction bases unmatched: 14. This CDR3 spans 16 amino acids. CDR3 DNA: TGCAGTGCTACCTACGGGTTACAGGGGGCGGGGACTGAAGCTTTCTTT. Protein product: CSATYGLQGAGTEAFF.

Comments on this clonotype: This may come from a read error, since a much larger clone is one base off. V is TRBV9 and J is TRBJ2-1; TRBD2 aligns across 14 bases. This CDR3 spans 18 amino acids. Germline V gene sequence: CDR1 SGDLS, CDR2 YYNGEE. The CDR3 spells CASSVGTSGGILYNERFF. The CDR3 DNA follows: TGTGCCAGCAGCGTAGGGACTAGCGGGGGGATACTTTACAATGAGCGGTTCTTC.

This clonotype was found many times. V usage is TRBV11-3 and J usage is TRBJ2-2, with D possibly TRBD2 on 5 matching bases. The CDR3 extends over 13 amino acids. The V and J ends lost 5 bases and 1 base respectively, with 5 bases between them. The V gene's germline CDR1 is SGHNT and CDR2 YENEEA. This chain's CDR3 is CASSRGNTGELFF. The CDR3 nucleotides are TGTGCCAGCAGCCGGGGGAACACCGGGGAGCTGTTTTTT.

This clonotype appeared many times. The V and J genes are TRBV10-3 and TRBJ1-2; TRBD1 matches 7 bases. V dropped 10 bases and J dropped 4; count of bases not matched to a gene: 12. This CDR3 region has 14 residues. Germline lookup yields CDR1 ENHRY and CDR2 SYGVKD. The CDR3 protein is CATLDRSRRYGYTF. CDR3 bases: TGTGCCACCTTGGACAGGTCCCGGCGCTATGGCTACACCTTC.

With regard to this clonotype: A read error may be the cause here, since a much bigger clone is one base away. The chain has TRBV6-6 and TRBJ2-7, with 7 bases matching TRBD1. Trimming took 5 bases from V and 2 from J; bases not matched to a gene: 15. The CDR3 length is 17 residues. Germline CDR1 reads MNHNY; CDR2 reads SVGAGI (reference sequence). The CDR3 DNA sequence: TGTGCCAGCAGTGAGAGACGATCGGGACAGTTTGCCTACGAGCAGTACTTC. Translating it yields CASSERRSGQFAYEQYF.

The genes are TRBV12-3 or TRBV12-4 and TRBJ2-5; the D gene is possibly TRBD2 (6 bases). This CDR3 is built from 14 residues. V dropped 6 bases and J dropped 7 bases, with 18 bases sitting between them. CDR3 in DNA: TGTGCCAGCAGCCTTGGGGGGAATGTGCCGACCCAGTACTTC. This encodes CASSLGGNVPTQYF.

Remarks on this clonotype: Possible read error: a much larger clone is one base away. The CDR3 does not end in the conserved phenylalanine or tryptophan, so this is likely a read error. The chain uses TRBV7-3 and TRBJ2-5, with 7 bases matching TRBD2. V lost 2 bases and J lost 4; bases outside the gene matches: 4. CDR1 SGHTA and CDR2 FQGTGA come from the germline V gene. This CDR3 is built from 14 residues. This CDR3 is CASSLAGEGETQYL. The CDR3 region has the DNA TGTGCCAGCAGCTTAGCGGGGGAGGGAGAGACCCAGTACCTC.

The chain carries TRBV28 and TRBJ2-2; no firm D call. The CDR3 covers 13 residues. V was shortened by 6 bases and J by 8 bases, with 13 bases between the two germline ends. The germline gives CDR1 MDHEN, CDR2 SYDVKM. The CDR3 here is CASSSEWRGELFF. In nucleotides, the CDR3 is TGTGCCAGCAGCTCTGAATGGAGAGGGGAGCTGTTTTTT.

Worth noting for this clonotype: Possible read error: a much larger clone is one base away. The chain employs TRBV7-9 and TRBJ2-7, with 9 bases fitting TRBD2. Germline values: CDR1 SEHNR, CDR2 FQNEAQ (reference sequence). This CDR3 comprises 18 residues. In DNA, the CDR3 is TGTGCCAGCAGCCCGGCGGGGGGGGGGTCCGGCCTCTCCCACGAGCAGTACTTC. It encodes CASSPAGGGSGLSHEQYF.

This clonotype was counted many times. The chain combines TRBV5-4 with TRBJ1-2; possibly TRBD1 for D (6 bases). V was trimmed by 4 bases and J by 4 bases, leaving 14 bases between them. The CDR3 is made up of 14 amino acids. Germline-derived CDR1 and CDR2 are SGHNT and YYREEE (reference sequence). The CDR3 nucleotides read TGTGCCAGCAGCAGAACAGAGGACAGCTATGGCTACACCTTC. As protein: CASSRTEDSYGYTF.